This TCR beta chain was found in a study of vaccination and CD4 T cells after COVID-19 (dated by TCRdb to 2021 to 2024). The study in broad terms: SARS-CoV-2 positivity had been established in the convalescent patients by nasal swab PCR, and mild disease was recorded in several of these patients and severe disease in one. Six males and four females were included in the convalescent cohort, with two Hispanic individuals, seven Caucasians, two Asians and one multiracial person represented. Control cultures received a CEFX viral epitope pool as the positive control, an HIV-1 Nef peptide pool as the negative control, or no peptide. Overlapping spike peptide pools from SARS-CoV-2 and from the common cold coronaviruses HCoV-NL63, HCoV-OC43 and HCoV-229E were used as culture stimuli. Participants received two doses of either the Pfizer-BioNTech BNT162b2 vaccine (n=8) or the Moderna mRNA-1273 vaccine (n=2). Post-COVID blood samples were collected from convalescent patients a median of roughly 100 days after diagnosis, with a range of roughly 30 to 170 days. Post-vaccine blood samples were taken a median of about 77 days after the second vaccine dose, with a range of roughly 13 to 250 days. The spike-specific CD4+ TCR repertoire was compared before and after mRNA vaccination in over nine COVID-19 convalescent patients and a handful of infection-naive healthy vaccine recipients.

Per the publication, the treatment or condition label means: approximately 10-day PBMC culture with coronavirus spike peptide pools or control peptides (ViraFEST assay). The study used the ViraFEST assay, which expanded antigen-specific T cells with peptide pools and then identified expanded clonotypes by TCR sequencing. The convalescent patients' positive SARS-CoV-2 PCR tests fell between March and December 2020, which was before the Alpha, Beta and Delta variants emerged in the United States. About 2 million PBMCs per well were cultured in IMDM with about 5% human AB serum and approximately 9.1 IU/ml IL-2, plus 10 ug/ml peptide pools. Half of the culture medium was replaced with fresh IL-2-containing medium on days 3 and 7. After 10 to 11 days of culture, CD4+ T cells were isolated by negative selection with the EasySep CD4+ T cell isolation kit. Ficoll-Paque Plus gradient centrifugation was used to isolate PBMCs from whole blood, and the isolated PBMCs were then either used fresh or cryopreserved at -140C. In general, triplicate wells were set up for every culture condition.

The study at large found these results: Relatively few convalescent patients were included in the study, and early timepoints after natural infection were not analyzed. Among convalescent patients, a median about 86% of the SARS-CoV-2-reactive clones seen after vaccination appeared only after vaccination, which suggests priming specific to the vaccine. The median number of SARS-CoV-2-reactive clonotypes rose from 20 to 25 after infection to around 40 after vaccination, but the change was not significant. In convalescent patients, nearly all vaccine-specific clones (304 of 307) were found to be mono-reactive for SARS-CoV-2 spike rather than cross-reactive with common cold coronaviruses.

This clonotype is regarded as medium-sized (0.01 to 0.1%). Its antigen is unknown. Base qualities were left out, and no much larger clone turns up one base away. Library generation was performed with PCR. TCR sequencing of DNA from cultured CD4+ T cells used the Oncomine TCR Beta short-read assay at the Johns Hopkins FTIC core. Genomic DNA was extracted from the cultured CD4+ T cells with the QIAamp micro DNA kit. Oncomine TCR Beta libraries from cultured CD4+ T cells were pooled with unique dual indexes and sequenced on an Illumina iSeq 100. Per the original workflow: Non-productive sequences were removed, and CDR3s that did not start with C, did not end with F or W, or were shorter than 7 amino acids were discarded. Antigen-specific clonotypes were identified with the MANAFEST web application by comparing peptide-stimulated wells with reference and other culture wells. For a clone to be called positive, the clone needed an FDR below 0.05, an odds ratio above 5, and a productive frequency above 0.1% in at least two of three replicate wells. Clonotypes that were significantly expanded in both SARS-CoV-2 spike wells and at least one common cold coronavirus spike condition were defined as cross-reactive. Levenshtein distances (stringdist) and unrooted phylogenetic trees (ape) in R version 3.6.1 were used to assess CDR3 homology. TCRdb cleaned the public reads at Q25 with fastp, built clones with MiXCR and kept in-frame beta chains. Entries are consolidated by CDR3 protein sequence, retaining the most common genes and DNA. These V and J calls derive from TCRdb rather than the authors' analysis. This sample holds about 7,000 distinct CDR3 sequences; about 25% were observed only once. The top ten hold 9.5% of the sample.

CDR3 length: 15 amino acids, cysteine to phenylalanine. This entry keeps only the CDR3 DNA: 45 bases, framed from base 1. From the germline V gene (reference sequence), CDR1 is DFQATT and CDR2 is SNEGSKA. V ends up 4 bases short and J 2 bases short, with an unmatched junction base count of 11. Source: CD4+ T cells from blood, cultured in vitro, taken after SARS-CoV-2 vaccination. This sequence originates from a human donor who had recovered from COVID-19. The receptor chain draws on TRBV20-1 and TRBJ2-7; 7 bases in between match TRBD2. At the DNA level, the sequence is TGCAGTGCTATCCGGACGGGACTATCCGCCTACGAGCAGTACTTC. The translation is CSAIRTGLSAYEQYF.